These 9 T cell receptor beta chains originate from one sample sequenced in a study of Ad26.COV2.S vaccination and SARS-CoV-2 variants. Data came from immunoSEQ multiplex PCR; TCRdb stores just in-frame clones and leaves some out. The data hold a few hundred thousand clones, with roughly 91% observed a single time. Regarding treatment: around 19 received Ad26.COV2.S at low or high dose, single or two shots; several received placebo; per-sample allocation not given. Material that was analyzed had been drawn on day 63 after the first vaccine or placebo injection. Here the sequenced sample was peripheral blood, taken in a trial of Ad26.COV2.S vaccine versus placebo. These receptors were taken from a person aged 18-65 years who received the Ad26.COV2.S COVID-19 vaccine or a placebo.

This clone was observed once. Germline is not matched at one junction end, which may reflect a read error. V and J are TRBV6-1 and TRBJ2-4; no definite D call. Germline V gene lookup returns CDR1 MNHNS and CDR2 SASEGT. The length of the CDR3 is 12 residues. The CDR3 nucleotides are TGTGCCAGCAGTGAAAACAAAGACATTCAGTACTTC. This sequence encodes CASSENKDIQYF.

The chain recombines TRBV9 with TRBJ2-2; D could derive from TRBD1 or TRBD2 (5 bases each). The germline CDR1 and CDR2 sequences are SGDLS and YYNGEE. The CDR3 covers 15 residues. V was trimmed by 1 base and J by 7 bases, leaving 14 bases between them. In DNA form, the CDR3 reads TGTGCCAGCAGCGTACCCGAGAGGGGCGTCGGGGAGCTGTTTTTT. It yields the protein CASSVPERGVGELFF.

The rearrangement joins TRBV12-3 or TRBV12-4 to TRBJ1-2; weak D call: TRBD1 (5 bases). This CDR3 is built from 12 residues. Deletions cut 6 bases from V and 8 bases from J, with 13 bases between. CDR3 sequence (DNA): TGTGCCAGCAGGCCCGGGGGGAGGGGCTACACCTTC. This gives the protein CASRPGGRGYTF.

The chain has TRBV19 and TRBJ2-5; D might be TRBD1 (6 bases). The CDR3 is 15 residues long. V lost 4 bases and J lost 2, with 14 bases in between. CDR1 is LNHDA, CDR2 SQIVND, per germline (reference sequence). CDR3 in amino acids: CASSRGQAEQETQYF. The CDR3 DNA reads as TGTGCCAGTAGTAGGGGACAAGCGGAGCAAGAGACCCAGTACTTC.

The gene calls are TRBV28 and TRBJ1-2; 8 bases line up with TRBD1. The V gene end was trimmed by 7 bases and the J gene end by 3 bases; junction bases not matched to a gene: 7. This CDR3 is built from 14 residues. Germline CDR1 and CDR2: MDHEN and SYDVKM. CDR3 in amino acids: CASTPGQGYYGYTF. DNA of the CDR3: TGTGCCAGCACTCCTGGACAGGGCTACTATGGCTACACCTTC.

This clone appeared once. The rearrangement links TRBV7-9 to TRBJ1-3; 9 nucleotides line up with TRBD1. CDR3 length: 19 residues. Germline-derived CDR1 and CDR2 are SEHNR and FQNEAQ (reference sequence). V shed 7 bases and J 4 bases; nucleotides not matched to a gene: 20. CDR3 protein: CASTSTRDRDLLGGNTIYF. CDR3 coding DNA: TGTGCCAGCACCTCGACCCGGGACAGGGACCTACTGGGAGGAAACACCATATATTTT.

The rearrangement joins TRBV10-3 to TRBJ2-3; 12 bases align to TRBD1. CDR3 length: 16 amino acids. The trim removed 6 bases at V and 2 bases at J, leaving 6 bases unmatched. Germline CDR1 reads ENHRY; CDR2 reads SYGVKD. CDR3 in amino acids: CAIRTTGQGATDTQYF. Here the CDR3 DNA reads TGTGCCATCAGGACGACGGGACAGGGGGCCACAGATACGCAGTATTTT.

This chain links TRBV27 with TRBJ2-7; perhaps TRBD2 as D (6 bases). The ends were cut back, 5 bases at V and 2 bases at J, with 13 bases in the middle. Germline loops: CDR1 MNHEY, CDR2 SMNVEV (reference sequence). This CDR3 contains 14 residues. CDR3 nucleotides: TGTGCCAGCAGTCCAACTAGCTTCCCCTACGAGCAGTACTTC. This encodes CASSPTSFPYEQYF.

A single count supports this clone. The chain recombines TRBV4-2 with TRBJ2-5; 8 nucleotides line up with TRBD1. J lost 4 bases, V lost 4 bases, and 8 bases had no gene match. Germline lookup yields CDR1 LGHNA and CDR2 YNFKEQ. This CDR3 spans 15 amino acids. CDR3 region: CASSPYGTGPETQYF. In DNA form, the CDR3 reads TGTGCCAGCAGCCCCTACGGGACAGGACCAGAGACCCAGTACTTC.